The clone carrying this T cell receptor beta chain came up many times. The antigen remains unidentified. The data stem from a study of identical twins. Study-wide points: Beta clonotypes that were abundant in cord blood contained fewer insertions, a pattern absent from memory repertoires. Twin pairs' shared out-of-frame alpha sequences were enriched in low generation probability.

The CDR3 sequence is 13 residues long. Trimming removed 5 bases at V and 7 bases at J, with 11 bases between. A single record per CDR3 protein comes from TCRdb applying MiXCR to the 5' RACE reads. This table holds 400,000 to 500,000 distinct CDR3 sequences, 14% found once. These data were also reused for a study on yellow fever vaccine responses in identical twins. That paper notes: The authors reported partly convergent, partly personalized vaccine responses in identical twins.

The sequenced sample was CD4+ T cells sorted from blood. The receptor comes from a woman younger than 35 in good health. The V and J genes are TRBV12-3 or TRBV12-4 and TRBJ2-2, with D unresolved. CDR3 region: CASSLVTNGELFF. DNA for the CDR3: TGTGCCAGCAGTCTGGTAACAAACGGGGAGCTGTTTTTT.